This T cell receptor beta chain was obtained from a study of cytomegalovirus exposure and HLA in healthy donors. Study-wide background: Among the 300 to 450 genotyped donors, 70% to 85% were placed in the Caucasian-associated ancestry cluster.

The CDR3 sequence is 16 residues long. V lost 0 bases and J lost 4; bases outside the gene matches: 6. The germline V gene encodes CDR1 LNHNV and CDR2 YYDKDF (reference sequence). Notes on this clone: Other nucleotide sequences in the sample specify the same CDR3.

PCR amplification relied on 60 Vbeta primers (plus 13 Jbeta primers). Using immunoSEQ multiplex PCR, the repertoire was profiled, and TCRdb retains in-frame clones only, with some absent. Of some 91,000 clones listed, 65% to 85% were seen once; the top ten hold about 3.5%. Material: PBMCs. The origin of this receptor is a man aged 40-49 years in good health and CMV-seronegative. The gene calls are TRBV15 and TRBJ2-5; TRBD1 agrees at 9 bases. For the CDR3, the DNA is TGTGCCACCAGCAGAGATCGGGGACAGGGCAGAGAGACCCAGTACTTC. The encoded protein is CATSRDRGQGRETQYF.